The 8 T cell receptor beta chains in this list originate from one sample, sequenced in a study of blood T cells in healthy people across ages. Combining a sample-barcoded 5' primer with a J-beta primer mix, a second PCR ran for 7 to 11 cycles. From the 5' RACE reads, TCRdb called clonotypes with MiXCR, one entry per CDR3 protein. Among 700,000 to 950,000 distinct CDR3 sequences listed, 58% were seen once. Sequencing was done on a sample of blood. These receptors all stem from a young man in good health.

V gene TRBV20-1 combines with J gene TRBJ2-4; 7 nucleotides align to TRBD2. Unmatched junction bases numbered 2, after V lost 1 base and J lost 5 bases. This CDR3 contains 13 residues. From germline, CDR1 is DFQATT and CDR2 SNEGSKA (reference sequence). CDR3 sequence reads: CSARGGSQNIQYF. CDR3 DNA sequence: TGCAGTGCTAGAGGCGGGAGCCAAAACATTCAGTACTTC.

The J gene is TRBJ2-4, the V gene TRBV12-3 or TRBV12-4, with D unresolved. The J call may not be correct, given that the DNA end is closer to TRBJ2-7. The CDR3 totals 13 residues. CDR3 nucleotide sequence: TGTGCCAGCAGTTCAGTCGGTACCTACGAGCAGTACTTC. This translates into CASSSVGTYEQYF.

This sequence joins TRBV4-2 and TRBJ2-7; TRBD1 or TRBD2 may be the D gene (5 bases each). This CDR3 has 17 residues. Germline CDR1 LGHNA, CDR2 YNFKEQ. The V end was cut by 4 bases, the J end by 2 bases, with 21 bases between. CDR3 in amino acids: CASSLNPSRDQPYEQYF. In DNA, the CDR3 is TGTGCCAGCAGCCTTAACCCCTCCCGGGACCAACCCTACGAGCAGTACTTC.

The chain uses TRBV20-1 and TRBJ2-4, with no clear D. The last part of the DNA fits TRBJ2-7 better; the J call may be wrong. Germline CDR1 DFQATT, CDR2 SNEGSKA (reference sequence). The CDR3 covers 15 residues. This CDR3 is CSASGLQVYSYEQYF. DNA of the CDR3: TGCAGTGCTAGTGGTTTGCAGGTGTACTCCTACGAGCAGTACTTC.

This sequence joins TRBV9 and TRBJ2-3; a weak D match, TRBD2 (5 bases). The CDR3 is 15 amino acids. In germline, CDR1 is SGDLS, CDR2 YYNGEE. V lost 0 bases and J lost 2, with 10 bases in between. CDR3 sequence (DNA): TGTGCCAGCAGCGTAGGGGAGCGGTCCACAGATACGCAGTATTTT. Translated, it gives CASSVGERSTDTQYF.

The rearrangement uses TRBV12-3 or TRBV12-4 and TRBJ1-5, with TRBD1 as a possible D gene (5 bases). The CDR3 has 13 residues. The germline V and J ends were trimmed by 7 bases and 7 bases, with 14 bases remaining between them. In DNA, the CDR3 is TGTGCCAGCACCTCCCAGGGAGGGCAGCCCCAGCATTTT. As protein: CASTSQGGQPQHF.

The J gene is TRBJ1-2, the V gene TRBV7-2; no reliable D call. The germline gives CDR1 SGHTA, CDR2 FQGNSA. V was pared by 5 bases and J by 5 bases, with 15 bases between. The CDR3 is made up of 14 amino acids. The CDR3 reads CASSETNGVYGYTF. The CDR3 coding sequence is TGTGCCAGCAGCGAAACTAACGGGGTATATGGCTACACCTTC.

The gene calls are TRBV15 and TRBJ2-5; D is unresolved. The V end was cut by 1 base, the J end by 2 bases, with 11 bases between. Germline loops: CDR1 LNHNV, CDR2 YYDKDF (reference sequence). The CDR3 runs 15 residues. The CDR3 region has the DNA TGTGCCACCAGCAGAGCTGGACGGAAACAAGAGACCCAGTACTTC. Amino acids: CATSRAGRKQETQYF.